One and the same sample provided the 32 T cell receptor beta chains below, sequenced in a study of shared clonotypes between healthy human individuals. The table came from immunoSEQ multiplex PCR; TCRdb's copy has only in-frame clones and leaves some out. The data hold approximately 2,200,000 clones, with 90% to 95% observed a single time. Terminally differentiated effector memory CD45RA+ cells were left out of the naive CD8 fraction, which was CD45RO-negative and positively selected for CCR7. Sequenced input: naive CD8+ T cells from PBMCs. The receptors shown here come from a man between 18 and 29 years old in good health. Some clones in this sample may be carry-over from other donors' samples.

This clone was recorded only once. This chain uses TRBV28 with TRBJ2-5; 12 bases agree with TRBD2. This CDR3 is built from 16 residues. Germline V gene sequence: CDR1 MDHEN, CDR2 SYDVKM. V was clipped by 5 bases and J by 5 bases; unmatched bases: 9. The CDR3 sequence is CASSPRLAGVGETQYF. CDR3 coding DNA: TGTGCCAGCAGTCCCCGACTAGCGGGAGTAGGGGAGACCCAGTACTTC.

Worth noting for this clone: In the same sample, other DNA sequences code for this CDR3. The V and J genes are TRBV27 and TRBJ1-1; D unclear. CDR1 is MNHEY and CDR2 is SMNVEV in the germline V gene (reference sequence). Between the trimmed V and J ends, which lost 0 bases and 0 bases, there was a span of 8 bases. This CDR3 has 15 residues. CDR3 in amino acids: CASSLSGSLNTEAFF. CDR3 coding DNA: TGTGCCAGCAGTTTATCGGGGTCCCTGAACACTGAAGCTTTCTTT.

The chain has TRBV6-1 and TRBJ2-7, with 15 bases matching TRBD2. V gave up 4 bases and J gave up 3 bases; unmatched junction bases: 4. CDR1 MNHNS and CDR2 SASEGT come from the germline V gene. The CDR3 totals 16 residues. CDR3 sequence: CASSAGLAGGLYEQYF. In nucleotides, the CDR3 is TGTGCCAGCAGTGCGGGACTAGCGGGAGGCCTCTACGAGCAGTACTTC.

This clone appeared a single time. The chain joins TRBV5-6 to TRBJ2-7; D is undetermined. Between the trimmed V and J ends, which lost 0 bases and 3 bases, there was a span of 13 bases. CDR3 length: 15 amino acids. Looked up from germline, CDR1 is SGHDT and CDR2 is YYEEEE. Here the CDR3 DNA reads TGTGCCAGCAGCTTGGGAGGTGGGATCGGCTACGAGCAGTACTTC. It translates to CASSLGGGIGYEQYF.

The gene calls are TRBV11-2 and TRBJ1-3, with 10 bases identical to TRBD1. This CDR3 has 14 residues. The germline gives CDR1 SGHAT, CDR2 FQNNGV. The J segment lost 7 bases and the V segment lost 6 bases, leaving 6 bases of the junction unmatched. CDR3 region: CASRARDRGNTIYF. The CDR3 nucleotides read TGTGCCAGCAGAGCCCGGGACAGGGGTAACACCATATATTTT.

This sequence joins TRBV6-5 and TRBJ1-1; D is unclear. Germline CDR1 and CDR2: MNHEY and SVGAGI. There are 14 residues in the CDR3. V lost 4 bases and J 4 bases, leaving 13 bases between the germline ends. CDR3 nucleotides: TGTGCCAGCAGTTCCCGGTTTGAGGGCACTGAAGCTTTCTTT. This gives the protein CASSSRFEGTEAFF.

This chain joins TRBV7-6 and TRBJ2-7; D not resolved. The CDR3 loop spans 14 amino acids. V lost 5 bases and J 0 bases, leaving 11 bases between the germline ends. Germline values: CDR1 SGHVS, CDR2 FNYEAQ. CDR3 sequence: CASSPPVPSYEQYF. CDR3 sequence (DNA): TGTGCCAGCAGCCCCCCAGTTCCCTCCTACGAGCAGTACTTC. Full variable domain (rest looked up from reference TRBV7-6 and TRBJ2-7): GAGVSQSPRYKVTKRGQDVALRCDPISGHVSLYWYRQALGQGPEFLTYFNYEAQQDKSGLPNDRFSAERPEGSISTLTIQRTEQRDSAMYRCASSPPVPSYEQYFGPGTRLTVT.

The DNA for the CDR3 is TGTGCCAGCAGCCTCCCCCCGGCGGACGCCAAAAACATTCAGTACTTC. Protein sequence: CASSLPPADAKNIQYF. V usage is TRBV4-2 and J usage is TRBJ2-4; no reliable D call. CDR1 and CDR2 from the germline V gene are LGHNA and YNFKEQ. This CDR3 is 16 amino acids long. V gave up 4 bases and J gave up 1 base, with 14 bases separating them.

This rearrangement joins TRBV4-1 to TRBJ2-1, with D possibly being TRBD1 (5 bases). Trimming shortened V by 3 bases and J by 0 bases, and 12 bases separated the two germline ends. Germline V CDR1 and CDR2: MGHRA, YSYEKL. The CDR3 spans 16 residues. CDR3 bases: TGCGCCAGCAGCCAGACGGACACCAGCTCCTACAATGAGCAGTTCTTC. This gives the protein CASSQTDTSSYNEQFF.

The gene calls are TRBV29-1 and TRBJ2-1, with 9 bases that match TRBD2. The V gene end was trimmed by 7 bases and the J gene end by 4 bases; junction bases not matched to a gene: 11. This CDR3 has 15 amino acids. Germline V lookup: CDR1 SQVTM, CDR2 ANQGSEA. The CDR3 DNA is TGCAGCGCCGTAGCGGGGGCGAGTCTATACAATGAGCAGTTCTTC. It yields the protein CSAVAGASLYNEQFF.

The chain carries TRBV4-2 and TRBJ2-7; D is perhaps TRBD1 (5 bases). The ends were cut back, 0 bases at V and 3 bases at J, with 9 bases in the middle. Per the germline V gene, CDR1 is LGHNA and CDR2 is YNFKEQ. This CDR3 contains 14 residues. The DNA of the CDR3 is TGTGCCAGCAGCCAAGAGTCGCAGGGCTACGAGCAGTACTTC. Translated, it gives CASSQESQGYEQYF.

V and J are TRBV30 and TRBJ1-1, with D uncertain. Germline V gene data show CDR1 as GTSNPN and CDR2 as SVGIG (reference sequence). This CDR3 spans 14 amino acids. V shed 0 bases and J shed 1 base, with 9 bases lying between them. The CDR3 bases are TGTGCCTGGAGTGTATTGTTAGGGAACACTGAAGCTTTCTTT. It codes for CAWSVLLGNTEAFF.

The chain combines TRBV27 with TRBJ2-3, with 12 bases aligning to TRBD2. CDR1 and CDR2 from the germline V gene are MNHEY and SMNVEV (reference sequence). This CDR3 comprises 17 residues. Unmatched junction bases numbered 6, after V lost 1 base and J lost 4 bases. Here the CDR3 DNA reads TGTGCCAGCAGTTTATACGAACTAGCGGGAGGTGCAGATACGCAGTATTTT. It yields the protein CASSLYELAGGADTQYF.

The chain is built from TRBV9 and TRBJ2-5; 8 bases map to TRBD2. This CDR3 has 16 amino acids. Germline CDR1 reads SGDLS; CDR2 reads YYNGEE. V was pared by 4 bases and J by 1 base, with 9 bases of the junction left unmatched. DNA of the CDR3: TGTGCCAGCAGCCTACGAACGGGAGGGATCCAAGAGACCCAGTACTTC. Translating it yields CASSLRTGGIQETQYF.

Comments on this clone: At one end the junction does not follow the germline gene, possibly because of a read error. The genes are TRBV7-2 and TRBJ2-7; the D call may be TRBD1 or TRBD2 (6 bases each). The CDR3 extends over 15 amino acids. Germline V gives CDR1 SGHTA, CDR2 FQGNSA. CDR3 nucleotide sequence: TGTGCCAGCACCTTAAGGGACACAGGGAGGTCTGTGCAGTACTTC. Protein: CASTLRDTGRSVQYF.

This clone was seen only once. J is TRBJ2-3 and V is TRBV5-1; 12 positions agree with TRBD1. Germline CDR1 is SGHRS and CDR2 is YFSETQ. Unmatched junction bases numbered 1, after V lost 0 bases and J lost 2 bases. The CDR3 length is 16 residues. In DNA, the CDR3 is TGCGCCAGCAGCTTGGGGGGACAGGGGGCCACAGATACGCAGTATTTT. Amino acids: CASSLGGQGATDTQYF.

The chain links TRBV5-6 to TRBJ2-3; D tentatively reads TRBD1 or TRBD2 (6 bases each). Trimming took 4 bases from V and 2 from J, leaving 17 bases between them. CDR3 length: 16 amino acids. Per the germline V gene, CDR1 is SGHDT and CDR2 is YYEEEE. The CDR3 region is CASSPEGELNTDTQYF. CDR3 coding DNA: TGTGCCAGCAGCCCGGAGGGGGAGCTGAACACAGATACGCAGTATTTT.

In this sample, this clone turned up once. The CDR3 coding sequence is TGTGCCAGCAGTCATCAACAGGGTATGATACAAGAGACCCAGTACTTC. It is translated as CASSHQQGMIQETQYF. This chain connects TRBV28 to TRBJ2-5; D may be TRBD1 (6 bases). The CDR3 is made up of 16 amino acids. V was pared by 5 bases and J by 2 bases, with 18 bases between. The germline V gene has CDR1 MDHEN and CDR2 SYDVKM.

In its sample, this clone was seen once. The genes are TRBV28 and TRBJ2-5, with TRBD2 matching 16 bases. Germline CDR1 reads MDHEN; CDR2 reads SYDVKM. The CDR3 has 16 residues. Losses at the gene ends were 5 bases for V and 3 bases for J; bases not matched to a gene: 3. CDR3 residues: CASSRGLAGGKETQYF. Written as DNA, the CDR3 is TGTGCCAGCAGTCGGGGACTAGCGGGAGGGAAAGAGACCCAGTACTTC.

The chain joins TRBV2 to TRBJ2-3; 13 positions agree with TRBD2. The V and J ends lost 8 bases and 4 bases, in that order; junction bases with no gene match: 6. The CDR3 is 15 residues long. The germline V gene has CDR1 SNHLY and CDR2 FYNNEI. CDR3 loop: CASGVLAGGADTQYF. The CDR3 bases are TGTGCCAGCGGAGTACTAGCGGGAGGGGCAGATACGCAGTATTTT.

V usage is TRBV19 and J usage is TRBJ2-2, with TRBD1 as a possible D gene (6 bases). The CDR3 spans 14 residues. Germline lookup yields CDR1 LNHDA and CDR2 SQIVND (reference sequence). V was pared by 8 bases and J by 0 bases, with 10 bases between. The CDR3 loop is CASRPGANTGELFF. As DNA, the CDR3 is TGTGCCAGTCGGCCAGGGGCGAACACCGGGGAGCTGTTTTTT.

In this sample, this clone turned up once. Other nucleotide sequences in the sample specify the same CDR3. This rearrangement joins TRBV6-1 to TRBJ2-1, with D perhaps given as TRBD1 or TRBD2 (5 bases each). This CDR3 spans 15 amino acids. Germline CDR1 is MNHNS and CDR2 is SASEGT. With 2 bases removed from V and 1 base from J, the gap between germline ends came to 9 bases. The CDR3 region is CASSEKRGSYNEQFF. CDR3 bases: TGTGCCAGCAGTGAAAAGAGGGGTTCCTACAATGAGCAGTTCTTC.

V usage is TRBV4-3 and J usage is TRBJ2-3, with D uncertain. The V gene lost 0 bases and the J gene lost 12 bases, with 13 bases spanning the gap. This CDR3 is built from 13 residues. CDR1 is LGHNA, CDR2 YSLEER, per germline. The CDR3, as DNA: TGCGCCAGCAGCCAAGATCGGGTTATGAGTCAGTATTTT. Protein: CASSQDRVMSQYF.

The rearrangement links TRBV29-1 to TRBJ2-5; D is possibly TRBD1 (5 bases). Germline V gene sequence: CDR1 SQVTM, CDR2 ANQGSEA. The CDR3 has 16 amino acids. V gave up 0 bases and J gave up 4 bases, with 18 bases separating them. The CDR3 spells CSVEEVEARGGETQYF. CDR3 nucleotide sequence: TGCAGCGTTGAAGAAGTAGAAGCTAGGGGTGGAGAGACCCAGTACTTC.

As concerns this clone: Within the sample, other DNA sequences also encode this same CDR3. V and J are TRBV27 and TRBJ2-1; D remains ambiguous. Trimming took off 0 bases at V and 0 bases at J, with 6 bases between the two ends. The germline V gene encodes CDR1 MNHEY and CDR2 SMNVEV (reference sequence). The CDR3 totals 15 residues. The chain's CDR3 is CASSLSLDSYNEQFF. The CDR3 coding sequence is TGTGCCAGCAGTTTATCCCTTGACTCCTACAATGAGCAGTTCTTC.

This sequence joins TRBV6-1 and TRBJ2-1, with 11 nucleotides matching TRBD2. V was clipped by 2 bases and J by 8 bases; unmatched bases: 14. The germline CDR1 and CDR2 sequences are MNHNS and SASEGT. There are 18 residues in the CDR3. The CDR3 region is CASSELVAGGPLVDEQFF. The CDR3 DNA sequence: TGTGCCAGCAGTGAATTGGTAGCGGGAGGGCCCTTAGTAGATGAGCAGTTCTTC.

The rearrangement uses TRBV2 and TRBJ2-2; 9 bases map to TRBD2. The CDR3 runs 15 residues. CDR1 and CDR2 (germline): SNHLY, FYNNEI. As DNA, the CDR3 is TGTGCGCACACGGCCCCCAGCGGGAGGACCGGGGAGCTGTTTTTT. The encoded protein is CAHTAPSGRTGELFF.

The V and J genes are TRBV28 and TRBJ2-7; 10 nucleotides line up with TRBD1. The germline CDR1 and CDR2 sequences are MDHEN and SYDVKM. With V trimmed by 7 bases and J by 2 bases, 5 bases remained unmatched. This CDR3 has 14 amino acids. The CDR3 loop is CASKVGQGAYEQYF. CDR3 coding DNA: TGTGCCAGCAAGGTAGGACAGGGGGCCTACGAGCAGTACTTC.

This CDR3 is CASSSRVVAGVINTQYF. The CDR3 nucleotides read TGTGCCAGCAGCTCGCGGGTGGTAGCGGGAGTAATAAATACGCAGTATTTT. This chain links TRBV4-2 with TRBJ2-3; the match to TRBD2 covers 9 bases. This CDR3 contains 17 residues. Looked up from germline, CDR1 is LGHNA and CDR2 is YNFKEQ. Trimming cost V 5 bases and J 7 bases; bases outside gene matches: 16.

The V and J genes are TRBV7-6 and TRBJ2-7; 12 nucleotides agree with TRBD2. CDR1 SGHVS and CDR2 FNYEAQ come from the germline V gene. This CDR3 is 17 amino acids long. J gave up 3 bases and V 0 bases, and 6 bases lay outside the gene matches. The CDR3 region has the DNA TGTGCCAGCAGCTTAGCTGTAGGGACTAGCGGGCTCTACGAGCAGTACTTC. It encodes CASSLAVGTSGLYEQYF.

V and J are TRBV5-1 and TRBJ2-3; possibly TRBD2 for D (5 bases). Between the trimmed V and J ends, which lost 4 bases and 0 bases, there was a span of 18 bases. The CDR3 extends over 17 amino acids. From germline, CDR1 is SGHRS and CDR2 YFSETQ. CDR3 nucleotides: TGCGCCAGCAGCCTCGGTCTAGCCCCAACCAGCACAGATACGCAGTATTTT. This encodes CASSLGLAPTSTDTQYF.

V and J are TRBV28 and TRBJ2-6, with D possibly matching TRBD2 (5 bases). Germline V lookup: CDR1 MDHEN, CDR2 SYDVKM. V was shortened by 6 bases and J by 0 bases, with 12 bases between the two germline ends. The CDR3 loop spans 16 amino acids. CDR3 loop: CASRGGPHSGANVLTF. The CDR3 coding sequence is TGTGCCAGCAGGGGCGGGCCTCACTCTGGGGCCAACGTCCTGACTTTC.